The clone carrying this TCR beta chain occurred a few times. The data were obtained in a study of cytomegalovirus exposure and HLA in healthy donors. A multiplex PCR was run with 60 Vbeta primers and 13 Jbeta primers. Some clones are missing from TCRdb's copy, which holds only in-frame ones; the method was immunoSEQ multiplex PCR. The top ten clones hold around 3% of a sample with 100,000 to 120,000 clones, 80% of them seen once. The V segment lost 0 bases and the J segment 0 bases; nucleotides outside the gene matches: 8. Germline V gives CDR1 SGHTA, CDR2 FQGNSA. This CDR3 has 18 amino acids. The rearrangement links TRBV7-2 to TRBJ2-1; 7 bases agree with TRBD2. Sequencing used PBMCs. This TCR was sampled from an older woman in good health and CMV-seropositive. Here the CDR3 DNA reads TGTGCCAGCAGCTTAGCCCGAAGGCTAGCGGCCTCCTACAATGAGCAGTTCTTC. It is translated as CASSLARRLAASYNEQFF.